This TCR beta chain was profiled in a study of blood T cell repertoires in COVID-19. About the research overall: Material from acute and convalescent COVID-19 was sourced from the United States, Italy and Spain. Sample material is recorded as cDNA or gDNA derived from T cells, B-cell-depleted T cells, or PBMCs.

Per the original data handling: Estimates of nucleated cell counts were drawn from the amplification of reference gene primers. Only in-frame clones appear in the TCRdb table, and some are missing; sequencing was by immunoSEQ multiplex PCR. That table is the source of V, J and clone size, and D and trimming were worked out from the DNA. The table shows 140,000 or so clones, with approximately 80% occurring only once. Germline V gene sequence: CDR1 LGHDT, CDR2 YNNKEL (reference sequence). The CDR3 spans 15 residues. V lost 2 bases, J lost 10 bases, and 9 bases stayed unmatched. Sequencing was done on a sample of peripheral blood. The source of this sequence is a man aged 50 or older with acute or convalescent COVID-19. The chain is built from TRBV3-1 (or the pseudogene TRBV3-2) and TRBJ2-1, with 9 bases fitting TRBD1. CDR3 in amino acids: CASSQPGQGINEQFF. In DNA form, the CDR3 reads TGTGCCAGCAGCCAACCGGGACAGGGAATCAACGAGCAGTTCTTC.